This T cell receptor beta chain was identified during a study of blood T cell repertoires in COVID-19. About the study: Some COVID-19 samples were acute and others convalescent; all came from the United States, Italy and Spain. T cells, B-cell-depleted T cells, or PBMCs provided the cDNA or gDNA that served as material.

TCRdb keeps only in-frame clones here, not all; method: immunoSEQ multiplex PCR. This sample has 140,000 or so clones, with approximately 73% found just once. CDR3 length: 11 amino acids. CDR1 MNHEY and CDR2 SVGAGI come from the germline V gene. V was trimmed by 4 bases and J by 6 bases, leaving 5 bases between them. The rearrangement joins TRBV6-5 to TRBJ2-3; D gene unclear. The sample was peripheral blood. The origin of this receptor is a man between 60 and 70 years old with acute or convalescent COVID-19. The CDR3 sequence is CASSFIDTQYF. The CDR3 DNA is TGTGCCAGCAGTTTCATTGATACGCAGTATTTT.